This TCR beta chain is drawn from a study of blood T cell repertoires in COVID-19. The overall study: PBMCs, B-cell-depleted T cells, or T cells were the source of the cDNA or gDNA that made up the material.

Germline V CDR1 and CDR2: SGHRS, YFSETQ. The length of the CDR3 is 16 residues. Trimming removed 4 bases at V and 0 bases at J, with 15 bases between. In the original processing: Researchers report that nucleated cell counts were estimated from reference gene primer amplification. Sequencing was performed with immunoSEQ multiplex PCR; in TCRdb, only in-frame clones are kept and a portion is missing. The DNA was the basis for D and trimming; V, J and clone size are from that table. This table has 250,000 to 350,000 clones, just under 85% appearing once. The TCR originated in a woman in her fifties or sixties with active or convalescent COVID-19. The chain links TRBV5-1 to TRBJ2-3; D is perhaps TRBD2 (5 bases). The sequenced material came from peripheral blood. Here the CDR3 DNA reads TGCGCCAGCAGCCAGCGGCCACGATTTAGCACAGATACGCAGTATTTT. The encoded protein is CASSQRPRFSTDTQYF.